This T cell receptor (beta chain) emerged from a study of blood T cell repertoires in COVID-19 (dated by TCRdb to 2020 to 2022). Regarding the study in general: Samples from collaborators originated in the United States, Italy and Spain and spanned both the acute and convalescent phases of COVID-19. Deeply sampled blood TCRbeta repertoires from subjects exposed to, actively infected with, or recovered from COVID-19 were included in the dataset. The repertoires were released in a freely available public database intended as a resource for research on the immune response to SARS-CoV-2. The material from the prospective study consisted of cDNA or gDNA derived from T cells, B-cell-depleted T cells, or PBMCs. The samples were drawn from the first 160 participants of the ongoing ImmuneRACE study and from under 1,500 subjects provided by 6 global collaborators. HLA class I and class II types, where available, came from metadata supplied by the sample provider rather than from assay-based typing. Sample metadata almost always included a de-identified subject ID, COVID-19 status, age in years and sex.

The germline V gene gives CDR1 as SQVTM and CDR2 as ANQGSEA. The CDR3 goes from the cysteine to the phenylalanine over 14 residues. Of the read, only the CDR3 DNA is kept; its 42 bases are in frame from base 1. V drops 3 bases and J drops 4 bases, leaving 15 bases in between. The immunoSEQ Assay, a bias-controlled multiplex PCR, was used to amplify TCRbeta CDR3 regions from genomic DNA. Under the source paper's analysis protocol: Within the assay, amplification of reference gene primers was used to estimate how many nucleated cells each sample contained. To quantify the absolute abundance of each unique TCRbeta CDR3 rearrangement, sequence reads were collapsed and filtered. Productive Simpson clonality was computed per sample as the square root of Simpson's diversity index over productive rearrangements. Imported from immuneACCESS, the table was reduced by TCRdb to in-frame sequences with V and J called. These copies leave out some clones; in studies compared against another copy, an unresolved V gene accounts for under half, and the cause of the remainder is not known. V and J calls plus clone size are reproduced from that table; the DNA served to infer D and trimming. The sample includes hundreds of thousands of clones, with approximately 90% observed a single time. The ten most abundant clones make up around 7.9% of the sample.

This clone was counted between two and nine times. Which antigen it targets is not known. No base quality information exists; no much larger clone differs at one position. What the work shows at the level of the full study, not this receptor alone: Clinical and demographic metadata were provided uncurated, with the amount varying by source and participant.

In the prospective study, participants were roughly 18 to 100 years old, resided in fewer than 25 geographic areas of the United States, and were enrolled through a virtual design. To assign participants to cohorts, the prospective study relied on clinical history that participants themselves reported in a screening survey and a study questionnaire. ImmuneRACE Cohort 3 recovered participants were defined by two consecutive negative NP/OP PCR tests, healthcare professional clearance, or symptom resolution. In the prospective study, mobile phlebotomists collected whole blood, serum and a nasopharyngeal or oropharyngeal swab from each participant. Additional blood draws and questionnaires over an approximately two-month period could optionally be provided by prospective study participants. Blood samples from the prospective study were shipped frozen or at room temperature prior to DNA extraction.

The chain is made from TRBV29-1 and TRBJ2-5; a tentative D match to TRBD2 spans 6 bases. Sequenced: PBMCs or T cells enriched from blood (not recorded which). The TCR sequence derives from a woman aged 60-75 years who had recovered from COVID-19. The bases are TGCAGCGTTGATCGGGGGATGGGGGGAGAGACCCAGTACTTC. Its translation reads: CSVDRGMGGETQYF.